The 30 T cell receptor beta chains listed next were all sequenced from one sample in a study of T cells in localized non-small cell lung cancer (dated by TCRdb to 2018 to 2020). The library was obtained by the immunoSEQ multiplex PCR assay. Entries here come from immuneACCESS through TCRdb and include only in-frame sequences with V and J called. Some clones fail to appear in such tables; in the studies checked, an unresolved V gene covers under half of the shortfall, and the cause of the remainder is unknown. The table for this sample lists 37,000 or so clones; about 90% of them were counted only once. Around 2.8% of the sample goes to the ten largest clones. The specimen was peripheral blood, collected before any cancer treatment. All receptors derive from a woman aged 40-70 years with stage I lung adenocarcinoma.

The chain recombines TRBV7-9 with TRBJ2-1, with D unresolved. Germline V CDR1 and CDR2: SEHNR, FQNEAQ (reference sequence). The CDR3 consists of 15 residues. Trimming pared 7 bases from V and 4 bases from J, leaving 17 bases between. CDR3 in amino acids: CASTSPAEAYNEQFF. CDR3 bases: TGTGCCAGCACTTCCCCGGCGGAAGCTTACAATGAGCAGTTCTTC.

This CDR3 is CASINGSSGANVLTF. The CDR3 DNA reads as TGCGCCAGCATCAACGGTAGCTCTGGGGCCAACGTCCTGACTTTC. The V gene is TRBV10-1, the J gene TRBJ2-6; D remains unclear. CDR3 length: 15 amino acids. Germline CDR1 WNHNN, CDR2 SYGVQD (reference sequence). The V gene lost 7 bases and the J gene lost 0 bases, with 10 bases spanning the gap.

This chain connects TRBV7-9 to TRBJ2-2, with a possible D match to TRBD1 (6 bases). V shed 5 bases and J shed 5 bases, with 15 bases lying between them. Germline-derived CDR1 and CDR2 are SEHNR and FQNEAQ (reference sequence). This CDR3 spans 15 amino acids. As DNA, the CDR3 is TGTGCCAGCAGCCGTACAGGGAAGGGAACCGGGGAGCTGTTTTTT. It codes for CASSRTGKGTGELFF.

The chain couples TRBV5-1 to TRBJ2-5, with 7 bases identical to TRBD2. The CDR3 extends over 15 amino acids. V was pared by 5 bases and J by 2 bases, with 9 bases of the junction left unmatched. Germline CDR1 is SGHRS and CDR2 is YFSETQ. The CDR3 nucleotides read TGCGCCAGCAGTGTTGTTATCGGGAGGCAAGAGACCCAGTACTTC. This translates into CASSVVIGRQETQYF.

The J gene is TRBJ2-3, the V gene TRBV12-5; 8 nucleotides agree with TRBD2. The CDR3 is 16 residues long. CDR1 is LGHNT and CDR2 is FRNRAP in the germline V gene. V was pared by 1 base and J by 0 bases, with 3 bases of the junction left unmatched. For the CDR3, the DNA is TGTGCTAGTGGTTTGGGGTCTAGCGGGAGCACAGATACGCAGTATTTT. It yields the protein CASGLGSSGSTDTQYF.

In this sample, this clone turned up a few times. One junction end does not reproduce the germline sequence, and a read error may be involved. This chain joins TRBV7-9 and TRBJ2-3; 7 nucleotides align to TRBD2. Germline V gene data show CDR1 as SEHNR and CDR2 as FQNEAQ (reference sequence). This CDR3 is built from 16 residues. The CDR3 is CASSLGAGVGTDTQYF. The CDR3 DNA reads as TGTGCCAGCAGTTTAGGGGCGGGAGTAGGCACAGATACGCAGTATTTT.

The V and J genes are TRBV5-8 and TRBJ2-4; 9 bases line up with TRBD1. The CDR3 has 14 amino acids. The germline gives CDR1 SGHTS, CDR2 YDEGEE. V shed 3 bases, J shed 5 bases, and the junction held 3 bases outside the gene matches. The CDR3 nucleotides read TGTGCCAGCAGCTGGTGGACAGGGGAAAACATTCAGTACTTC. Protein product: CASSWWTGENIQYF.

The rearrangement joins TRBV19 to TRBJ1-5, with D hard to call. The CDR3 runs 14 residues. Per germline, CDR1 LNHDA and CDR2 SQIVND (reference sequence). V was shortened by 5 bases and J by 3 bases, with 11 bases between the two germline ends. The CDR3 reads CASSFTRDNQPQHF. DNA of the CDR3: TGTGCCAGTAGTTTCACAAGAGACAATCAGCCCCAGCATTTT.

This sequence joins TRBV19 and TRBJ2-7; 8 positions match TRBD1. The CDR3 is made up of 14 amino acids. V dropped 2 bases and J dropped 6; count of bases not matched to a gene: 6. From germline, CDR1 is LNHDA and CDR2 SQIVND (reference sequence). The CDR3 DNA sequence: TGTGCCAGTAGTATAAGAGGACAGGGAGGCGAGCAGTACTTC. Amino acid sequence: CASSIRGQGGEQYF.

V usage is TRBV4-2 and J usage is TRBJ2-7; no definite D call. This CDR3 comprises 12 residues. CDR1 and CDR2 (germline): LGHNA, YNFKEQ. Between the trimmed V and J ends, which lost 4 bases and 6 bases, there was a span of 10 bases. CDR3 bases: TGTGCCAGCAGCCCTCGAGGCGTCGAGCAGTACTTC. It codes for CASSPRGVEQYF.

This clone was counted a single time. V and J are TRBV5-1 and TRBJ2-1; possible D gene TRBD1, 5 bases. CDR1 and CDR2 (germline): SGHRS, YFSETQ. V lost 4 bases, J lost 5 bases, and 13 bases lay in between. This CDR3 spans 14 amino acids. The CDR3 region has the DNA TGCGCCAGCAGCCGTCAGGGTACCAACAATGAGCAGTTCTTC. Its translation: CASSRQGTNNEQFF. The complete variable domain, with remaining parts taken from reference TRBV5-1 and TRBJ2-1, reads KAGVTQTPRYLIKTRGQQVTLSCSPISGHRSVSWYQQTPGQGLQFLFEYFSETQRNKGNFPGRFSGRQFSNSRSEMNVSTLELGDSALYLCASSRQGTNNEQFFGPGTRLTVL.

J is TRBJ2-7 and V is TRBV19; D possibly uses TRBD1 or TRBD2 (7 bases each). CDR1 is LNHDA and CDR2 is SQIVND in the germline V gene (reference sequence). V was shortened by 6 bases and J by 9 bases, with 30 bases between the two germline ends. The CDR3 consists of 17 residues. This CDR3 is CASSQGGPSGTAFGQYF. CDR3 coding DNA: TGTGCCAGTAGCCAGGGGGGGCCCTCGGGGACCGCGTTTGGGCAGTACTTC. Using reference TRBV19 and TRBJ2-7 for the parts outside the CDR3, the full variable domain is DGGITQSPKYLFRKEGQNVTLSCEQNLNHDAMYWYRQDPGQGLRLIYYSQIVNDFQKGDIAEGYSVSREKKESFPLTVTSAQKNPTAFYLCASSQGGPSGTAFGQYFGPGTRLTVT.

This chain links TRBV7-2 with TRBJ1-1; D is perhaps TRBD1 (5 bases). This CDR3 region has 18 residues. V was cut by 1 base and J by 0 bases, with 18 bases left in between. Germline V lookup: CDR1 SGHTA, CDR2 FQGNSA. CDR3 region: CASSLVAGWAVMNTEAFF. Here the CDR3 DNA reads TGTGCCAGCAGCTTAGTGGCAGGGTGGGCGGTAATGAACACTGAAGCTTTCTTT.

The chain combines TRBV9 with TRBJ1-1, with a possible D match to TRBD1 (5 bases). Trimming pared 6 bases from V and 1 base from J, leaving 10 bases between. CDR3 length: 13 residues. Germline loops: CDR1 SGDLS, CDR2 YYNGEE. The CDR3 DNA sequence: TGTGCCAGCAAGAGTCAGGGGAACACTGAAGCTTTCTTT. This sequence encodes CASKSQGNTEAFF. Filled out from reference TRBV9 and TRBJ1-1, the complete variable domain reads DSGVTQTPKHLITATGQRVTLRCSPRSGDLSVYWYQQSLDQGLQFLIQYYNGEERAKGNILERFSAQQFPDLHSELNLSSLELGDSALYFCASKSQGNTEAFFGQGTRLTVV.

Here the CDR3 DNA reads TGCGCCAGCAGCTTGGCCCTACCCGGGCGGGAGCAGTACTTC. Amino acid sequence: CASSLALPGREQYF. The chain links TRBV5-1 to TRBJ2-7; no firm D call. Per germline, CDR1 SGHRS and CDR2 YFSETQ. With 0 bases removed from V and 7 bases from J, the gap between germline ends came to 14 bases. The CDR3 runs to 14 residues.

The J gene is TRBJ1-1, the V gene TRBV19; unclear D gene. The germline CDR1 and CDR2 sequences are LNHDA and SQIVND (reference sequence). Deletions cut 6 bases from V and 4 bases from J, with 18 bases between. The CDR3 is 15 amino acids. The CDR3 reads CASRALLGSGTEAFF. Here the CDR3 DNA reads TGTGCCAGTAGGGCCCTTCTGGGCTCGGGCACTGAAGCTTTCTTT.

This clone was picked up one time. The chain employs TRBV2 and TRBJ2-7; TRBD1 matches at 8 bases. The CDR3 is 14 residues long. V shed 6 bases and J 3 bases; nucleotides not matched to a gene: 7. Germline V gene sequence: CDR1 SNHLY, CDR2 FYNNEI. CDR3 DNA sequence: TGTGCCAGCAGGACCGGGACAGGAAACTACGAGCAGTACTTC. This codes for CASRTGTGNYEQYF.

V is TRBV19 and J is TRBJ1-5; unclear D gene. V lost 0 bases, J lost 5 bases, and 8 bases lay in between. This CDR3 is 14 amino acids long. Germline V gene lookup returns CDR1 LNHDA and CDR2 SQIVND (reference sequence). The CDR3: CASSIDPKYQPQHF. CDR3 DNA sequence: TGTGCCAGTAGTATAGATCCCAAATATCAGCCCCAGCATTTT.

CDR3 residues: CASSSRGTEGYEQYF. CDR3 bases: TGTGCCAGCAGCTCCCGAGGGACCGAGGGTTACGAGCAGTACTTC. V and J are TRBV6-5 and TRBJ2-7; the D gene could be TRBD1 or TRBD2 (5 bases each). From germline, CDR1 is MNHEY and CDR2 SVGAGI. V was pared by 6 bases and J by 4 bases, with 19 bases between. The CDR3 loop spans 15 amino acids.

The chain combines TRBV6-4 with TRBJ1-2; D remains ambiguous. The CDR3 is 14 residues long. The V gene lost 7 bases and the J gene lost 2 bases, with 14 bases spanning the gap. Germline CDR1 reads MRHNA; CDR2 reads SNTAGT. The chain's CDR3 is CASKMEVGNYGYTF. The CDR3 DNA follows: TGTGCCAGCAAAATGGAAGTCGGAAACTATGGCTACACCTTC.

The J gene is TRBJ2-3, the V gene TRBV10-3; TRBD1 matches at 8 bases. The CDR3 runs to 13 residues. Germline lookup yields CDR1 ENHRY and CDR2 SYGVKD. Trimming took 8 bases from V and 1 from J; bases not matched to a gene: 2. CDR3 sequence: CAIGGQGTDTQYF. CDR3 bases: TGTGCCATCGGGGGACAGGGCACAGATACGCAGTATTTT.

CDR3 sequence (DNA): TGTGCCAGCTCATCTGGACTGTACGAGCAGTACTTC. It specifies CASSSGLYEQYF. This sequence joins TRBV18 and TRBJ2-7; D perhaps matches TRBD2 (5 bases). Per the germline V gene, CDR1 is KGHSH and CDR2 is LQKENI. CDR3 length: 12 amino acids. V was cut by 5 bases and J by 4 bases, with 9 bases left in between. Full variable domain (remainder filled in from reference TRBV18 and TRBJ2-7): NAGVMQNPRHLVRRRGQEARLRCSPMKGHSHVYWYRQLPEEGLKFMVYLQKENIIDESGMPKERFSAEFPKEGPSILRIQQVVRGDSAAYFCASSSGLYEQYFGPGTRLTVT.

The rearrangement joins TRBV6-1 to TRBJ2-7; TRBD1 matches at 10 bases. The germline V gene has CDR1 MNHNS and CDR2 SASEGT. The CDR3 loop spans 16 amino acids. V was pared by 4 bases and J by 2 bases, with 8 bases of the junction left unmatched. The CDR3 coding sequence is TGTGCCAGCAGTGCCCGGGACAGGGGAGAAACCTACGAGCAGTACTTC. Protein product: CASSARDRGETYEQYF.

V and J are TRBV28 and TRBJ1-2; D is possibly TRBD1 (6 bases). CDR1 and CDR2 (germline): MDHEN, SYDVKM. The CDR3 has 15 amino acids. As DNA, the CDR3 is TGTGCAGCCGGTGGGGGGGGCAGAAGGATCTATGGCTACACCTTC. This gives the protein CAAGGGGRRIYGYTF.

The J gene is TRBJ1-1, the V gene TRBV5-1; 9 bases fit TRBD1. The CDR3 has 14 residues. V lost 5 bases to trimming and J lost 6 bases; unmatched junction nucleotides: 8. CDR1 is SGHRS, CDR2 YFSETQ, per germline. CDR3 loop: CASSSGTGFPEAFF. As DNA, the CDR3 is TGCGCCAGCAGTTCCGGGACAGGGTTCCCTGAAGCTTTCTTT.

The gene calls are TRBV11-2 and TRBJ1-4, with a tentative D call TRBD1 (5 bases). Germline assignment: CDR1 SGHAT and CDR2 FQNNGV. Trimming stripped 3 bases from V and 0 bases from J, with 8 bases between. This CDR3 is 15 amino acids long. CDR3 sequence (DNA): TGTGCCAGCAGCTTCGGGGCAGCAACTAATGAAAAACTGTTTTTT. It encodes CASSFGAATNEKLFF.

The chain uses TRBV10-3 and TRBJ2-3; the match to TRBD1 covers 7 bases. The V and J ends lost 3 bases and 2 bases, in that order; junction bases with no gene match: 5. Germline V gives CDR1 ENHRY, CDR2 SYGVKD. The CDR3 totals 15 residues. The CDR3: CAISDRGRVTDTQYF. The DNA for the CDR3 is TGTGCCATCAGTGATAGGGGGCGAGTCACAGATACGCAGTATTTT.

The J gene is TRBJ1-2, the V gene TRBV6-5, with D perhaps matching TRBD1 (5 bases). The CDR3 covers 13 residues. The V end lost 6 bases, the J end lost 7 bases, and 15 bases lay between the germline ends. Germline CDR1 reads MNHEY; CDR2 reads SVGAGI. The CDR3 DNA reads TGTGCCAGCAGAACCCCGGTAGGGGCTGGCTACACCTTC. It is translated as CASRTPVGAGYTF.

The CDR3 sequence: CASSWGGTSGRETQYF. CDR3 coding DNA: TGTGCCAGCAGCTGGGGGGGCACTAGCGGGAGGGAGACCCAGTACTTC. V and J are TRBV11-2 and TRBJ2-5; TRBD2 matches 12 bases. The germline CDR1 and CDR2 sequences are SGHAT and FQNNGV. Trimming removed 4 bases from V and 5 bases from J; junction bases left unmatched: 8. This CDR3 is 16 amino acids long.

This sequence joins TRBV6-6 and TRBJ2-3; 7 nucleotides line up with TRBD2. Trimming removed 7 bases from V and 1 base from J; junction bases left unmatched: 8. Germline-derived CDR1 and CDR2 are MNHNY and SVGAGI (reference sequence). This CDR3 is 15 amino acids long. The CDR3 sequence: CASTRASGGTDTQYF. The CDR3 bases are TGTGCCAGCACCCGAGCTAGCGGCGGCACAGATACGCAGTATTTT.